This T cell receptor beta chain was obtained from a study of shared clonotypes between healthy human individuals. Study details: Each donor's CD4 naive and CD4 memory cells filled three plates apiece, CD8 naive two, and CD8 memory one. General study findings and limits: Only blood samples were collected, and tissue repertoires likely differ. Sharing across a few donors was seen in 4% to 6.5% of naive CD4 clonotypes.

The germline V gene encodes CDR1 LNHDA and CDR2 SQIVND (reference sequence). CDR3 length: 17 residues. J gave up 3 bases and V 5 bases, and 16 bases lay outside the gene matches. Clones were sequenced by immunoSEQ multiplex PCR, and TCRdb holds only the in-frame ones, with some missing. This sample has some 500,000 clones, with 95% to 96% found just once. Of note for this clone: Its antigen is not known.

This clonotype was obtained from a woman under 40 in good health. This sequence joins TRBV19 and TRBJ2-7, with 7 positions matching TRBD1. Sequenced material: naive CD4+ T cells sorted from blood. The subset here: CD45RA+ positively selected. CDR3 coding DNA: TGTGCCAGTAGTGCCCGAACAGGGGCGCGCGTAGACTACGAGCAGTACTTC. Residues: CASSARTGARVDYEQYF.